This record covers a single TCR beta chain. Its antigen remains unknown. The entry originates in a study of cytomegalovirus exposure and HLA in healthy donors. Overall study: Among around 400 genotyped donors, approximately 80% fell in the Caucasian-associated ancestry cluster. General study results and limits: A later analysis found common viral pathogens apparently linked to several of the most significant clusters. Follow-up analysis later connected one missense variant in DCLRE1C with trimming of TCR beta V- and J-genes. Indistinguishable V segments, including TRBV6-2 and TRBV6-3, were excluded.

The PCR contained 60 Vbeta and 13 Jbeta primers. Method: immunoSEQ multiplex PCR; TCRdb's copy keeps in-frame clones and lacks some. The table shows approximately 100,000 clones, with nearly 80% occurring only once. Trimming pared 0 bases from V and 10 bases from J, leaving 13 bases between. This CDR3 has 14 amino acids. Germline values: CDR1 GTSNPN, CDR2 SVGIG (reference sequence). The clonotype originates from a woman in her thirties or forties in good health and CMV-seronegative. The chain recombines TRBV30 with TRBJ1-6; no clear D. Sequenced input: PBMCs. The CDR3 nucleotides read TGTGCCTGGAGTGTTCTGGGCGAAGGCTCACCCCTCCACTTT. Its translation is CAWSVLGEGSPLHF.